A single sample is the source of the 32 T cell receptor beta chains below, sequenced in a study of blood T cell repertoires in COVID-19. TCRdb's table, derived via immunoSEQ multiplex PCR, lists solely in-frame clones and lacks some. The sample yields under 250,000 clones, 85% to 90% seen once. The sample taken for sequencing was PBMCs or T cells enriched from blood (not recorded which). All receptors come from a woman in her twenties or thirties with acute COVID-19.

This clone was detected a few times. The chain links TRBV28 to TRBJ1-6, with D maybe TRBD1 (5 bases). V was cut by 7 bases and J by 10 bases, with 17 bases left in between. In germline, CDR1 is MDHEN, CDR2 SYDVKM. CDR3 size: 14 residues. In DNA, the CDR3 is TGTGCCAGCACCGCGGGGGACCGGCCCTCACCCCTCCACTTT. Amino acids: CASTAGDRPSPLHF.

CDR3 coding DNA: TGTGCCAGCAGCACCCCGACACGGGGAGACACTGAAGCTTTCTTT. Residues: CASSTPTRGDTEAFF. The V gene is TRBV7-8, the J gene TRBJ1-1; no firm D call. Germline lookup yields CDR1 SGHVS and CDR2 FQNEAQ. The CDR3 is 15 amino acids. Trimming cost V 5 bases and J 3 bases, with 16 bases left between them.

The V call is TRBV24-1, the J call TRBJ1-2; 7 bases align to TRBD1. Germline assignment: CDR1 KGHDR and CDR2 SFDVKD. There are 20 residues in the CDR3. V lost 2 bases, J lost 6 bases, and 23 bases stayed unmatched. CDR3 coding DNA: TGTGCCACCAGTGATTGGGGGAGCGGGGGGCGACAGGGAGGACGCGATGGCTACACCTTC. This sequence encodes CATSDWGSGGRQGGRDGYTF.

The chain employs TRBV27 and TRBJ2-7, with D maybe TRBD1 (6 bases). The germline V gene encodes CDR1 MNHEY and CDR2 SMNVEV (reference sequence). CDR3 length equals 17 residues. Trimming left V 5 bases short and J 3 bases short, with 23 bases between. This CDR3 reads CASSPNIQGRSNYEQYF. CDR3 bases: TGTGCCAGCAGTCCGAATATTCAGGGGCGCTCCAACTACGAGCAGTACTTC.

This sequence joins TRBV6-5 and TRBJ1-5; tentative D call: TRBD1 (5 bases). V was clipped by 0 bases and J by 6 bases, with 12 bases between them. Germline assignment: CDR1 MNHEY and CDR2 SVGAGI. There are 15 residues in the CDR3. The DNA for the CDR3 is TGTGCCAGCAGTTACTCTTCGACAGCGCCTCAGCCCCAGCATTTT. It translates to CASSYSSTAPQPQHF.

The rearrangement links TRBV7-3 to TRBJ2-1; D not resolved. The V and J ends lost 3 bases and 1 base respectively, with 10 bases between them. The germline CDR1 and CDR2 sequences are SGHTA and FQGTGA. The CDR3 totals 15 residues. Here the CDR3 DNA reads TGTGCCAGCAGCTTCCGGGTAGGTTCCTACAATGAGCAGTTCTTC. It yields the protein CASSFRVGSYNEQFF.

This clone was seen once. The chain employs TRBV9 and TRBJ2-3; no clear D gene. The CDR3 runs 14 residues. V lost 6 bases and J lost 2, with 13 bases in between. Germline CDR1 reads SGDLS; CDR2 reads YYNGEE. The CDR3 DNA reads as TGTGCCAGCACCCGAACACCTTACACAGATACGCAGTATTTT. This sequence encodes CASTRTPYTDTQYF. The whole variable domain, remainder taken from reference TRBV9 and TRBJ2-3, is DSGVTQTPKHLITATGQRVTLRCSPRSGDLSVYWYQQSLDQGLQFLIQYYNGEERAKGNILERFSAQQFPDLHSELNLSSLELGDSALYFCASTRTPYTDTQYFGPGTRLTVL.

The chain carries TRBV18 and TRBJ2-7, with TRBD2 matching over 10 bases. Losses at the gene ends were 5 bases for V and 2 bases for J; bases not matched to a gene: 9. Germline V lookup: CDR1 KGHSH, CDR2 LQKENI. There are 16 residues in the CDR3. The CDR3 nucleotides are TGTGCCAGCTCAAGGGCCCTAGCGGGGGAAGCCTACGAGCAGTACTTC. This translates into CASSRALAGEAYEQYF.

In its sample, this clone was seen once. The chain joins TRBV4-1 to TRBJ1-2; 10 positions match TRBD1. From germline, CDR1 is MGHRA and CDR2 YSYEKL. CDR3 size: 15 residues. Trimming at V came to 4 bases and at J to 4 bases, leaving 6 bases not matched to a gene. The CDR3 coding sequence is TGCGCCAGCAGCCCGACAGGGGGCGCATCCTATGGCTACACCTTC. Translated, it gives CASSPTGGASYGYTF.

The chain links TRBV5-1 to TRBJ2-3, with 7 bases that match TRBD1. This CDR3 contains 17 residues. V dropped 4 bases and J dropped 1; count of bases not matched to a gene: 12. Germline CDR1 reads SGHRS; CDR2 reads YFSETQ. CDR3 nucleotides: TGCGCCAGCAGCGCTGATGGGACAGCAGCTCGCACAGATACGCAGTATTTT. Amino acids: CASSADGTAARTDTQYF.

The chain combines TRBV20-1 with TRBJ1-2; 8 bases match TRBD1. V lost 3 bases to trimming and J lost 3 bases; unmatched junction nucleotides: 3. The CDR3 consists of 13 residues. From germline, CDR1 is DFQATT and CDR2 SNEGSKA (reference sequence). The CDR3 DNA sequence: TGCAGTGCTAGTCCGGGACAGGACTATGGCTACACCTTC. Its translation: CSASPGQDYGYTF.

This rearrangement joins TRBV12-5 to TRBJ2-7; 11 nucleotides line up with TRBD1. After removal of 2 bases from V and 4 bases from J, the junction contained 4 bases not matched to a gene. CDR1 is LGHNT and CDR2 is FRNRAP in the germline V gene. This CDR3 region has 15 residues. CDR3 in amino acids: CASGLSGQGAYEQYF. Written as DNA, the CDR3 is TGTGCTAGTGGTTTGTCCGGACAGGGGGCTTACGAGCAGTACTTC.

The rearrangement joins TRBV7-3 to TRBJ1-6; D ambiguous. The length of the CDR3 is 13 residues. Germline V gene data show CDR1 as SGHTA and CDR2 as FQGTGA. Trimming removed 6 bases at V and 7 bases at J, with 10 bases between. The CDR3 sequence: CASRSQVNSPLHF. CDR3 sequence (DNA): TGTGCCAGCAGGTCGCAGGTCAATTCACCCCTCCACTTT.

The chain has TRBV28 and TRBJ2-1; 8 bases line up with TRBD2. Germline V gives CDR1 MDHEN, CDR2 SYDVKM. V lost 4 bases and J lost 4; bases outside the gene matches: 6. CDR3 length: 15 residues. CDR3 residues: CASSSPGGPYNEQFF. CDR3 in DNA: TGTGCCAGCAGTTCTCCGGGGGGGCCTTACAATGAGCAGTTCTTC.

This chain uses TRBV5-4 with TRBJ2-7; 8 bases fit TRBD1. The ends lost 4 bases at V and 5 bases at J; junction bases unmatched: 11. CDR1 and CDR2 (germline): SGHNT, YYREEE (reference sequence). This CDR3 is built from 15 residues. The CDR3 DNA follows: TGTGCCAGCAGCCAATACGACAGGGGAATGGACGAGCAGTACTTC. Protein product: CASSQYDRGMDEQYF.

This clone occurred once. J is TRBJ2-3 and V is TRBV27; possible D gene TRBD1, 5 bases. This CDR3 is built from 18 residues. Germline V gene sequence: CDR1 MNHEY, CDR2 SMNVEV (reference sequence). V shed 8 bases and J shed 0 bases, with 24 bases lying between them. CDR3 loop: CASSTSPDISYSTDTQYF. The CDR3 nucleotides are TGTGCCAGCTCAACCTCCCCGGACATATCCTATAGCACAGATACGCAGTATTTT.

The CDR3: CASRSGGTDTQYF. Here the CDR3 DNA reads TGTGCCAGCAGGTCCGGGGGAACAGATACGCAGTATTTT. The chain has TRBV6-5 and TRBJ2-3, with a possible D match to TRBD2 (6 bases). This CDR3 has 13 residues. Between the trimmed V and J ends, which lost 6 bases and 3 bases, there was a span of 10 bases. Germline V gives CDR1 MNHEY, CDR2 SVGAGI.

The genes are TRBV19 and TRBJ2-7, with D perhaps matching TRBD1 (6 bases). V was pared by 4 bases and J by 0 bases, with 13 bases between. The CDR3 totals 15 residues. The germline gives CDR1 LNHDA, CDR2 SQIVND (reference sequence). The CDR3 nucleotides are TGTGCCAGTAGTACCGGACAGACAACCTCCTACGAGCAGTACTTC. It encodes CASSTGQTTSYEQYF.

In DNA, the CDR3 is TGTGCCAGTAGTATTCGCTCGGGACAGGGGGCGAGGATTGAAGCTTTCTTT. This encodes CASSIRSGQGARIEAFF. This chain joins TRBV19 and TRBJ1-1, with TRBD1 identical over 12 bases. J lost 7 bases, V lost 3 bases, and 12 bases had no gene match. Germline V gene lookup returns CDR1 LNHDA and CDR2 SQIVND (reference sequence). The CDR3 length is 17 residues.

The V call is TRBV19, the J call TRBJ1-5; 8 bases agree with TRBD1. The CDR3 runs to 14 residues. The germline V gene encodes CDR1 LNHDA and CDR2 SQIVND (reference sequence). After removal of 6 bases from V and 2 bases from J, the junction contained 3 bases not matched to a gene. The CDR3: CASSQTGGNQPQHF. The CDR3 bases are TGTGCCAGTAGCCAGACAGGGGGCAATCAGCCCCAGCATTTT.

The chain carries TRBV10-3 and TRBJ1-2; D gene unclear. Germline CDR1 reads ENHRY; CDR2 reads SYGVKD. With 2 bases removed from V and 10 bases from J, the gap between germline ends came to 17 bases. There are 14 residues in the CDR3. CDR3 sequence (DNA): TGTGCCATCAGTGAGACTAAGGTGAGGGATGCCTACACCTTC. Its translation is CAISETKVRDAYTF.

This clone appeared a few times. This CDR3 is CASSPSGNQPQHF. The CDR3 bases are TGTGCCAGCAGCCCATCGGGGAATCAGCCCCAGCATTTT. The V and J genes are TRBV5-5 and TRBJ1-5; D is unclear. Trimming removed 4 bases at V and 4 bases at J, with 9 bases between. The CDR3 extends over 13 amino acids. CDR1 is SGHKS and CDR2 is YYEKEE in the germline V gene (reference sequence). Drawing the rest from reference TRBV5-5 and TRBJ1-5, the complete variable domain is DAGVTQSPTHLIKTRGQQVTLRCSPISGHKSVSWYQQVLGQGPQFIFQYYEKEERGRGNFPDRFSARQFPNYSSELNVNALLLGDSALYLCASSPSGNQPQHFGDGTRLSIL.

The chain carries TRBV18 and TRBJ1-5, with 10 positions matching TRBD1. This CDR3 contains 16 residues. In germline, CDR1 is KGHSH, CDR2 LQKENI. With V trimmed by 6 bases and J by 7 bases, 12 bases remained unmatched. CDR3 nucleotides: TGTGCCAGCTCTCCCTCCGGGACAGGGGTAGCCCAGCCCCAGCATTTT. Protein: CASSPSGTGVAQPQHF.

J is TRBJ2-5 and V is TRBV19; 8 positions agree with TRBD2. This CDR3 is 13 amino acids long. V gave up 5 bases and J gave up 4 bases; unmatched junction bases: 3. Germline V CDR1 and CDR2: LNHDA, SQIVND (reference sequence). The CDR3 is CASSVTSGETQYF. Written as DNA, the CDR3 is TGTGCCAGTAGTGTTACTAGCGGAGAGACCCAGTACTTC.

V and J are TRBV5-1 and TRBJ1-1; a weak D match, TRBD1 (6 bases). The V end lost 6 bases, the J end lost 7 bases, and 16 bases lay between the germline ends. From germline, CDR1 is SGHRS and CDR2 YFSETQ. The CDR3 covers 13 residues. The CDR3 is CASTRGGDREAFF. CDR3 DNA: TGCGCCAGCACCCGGGGGGGCGACCGTGAAGCTTTCTTT. Variable domain in full (rest from reference TRBV5-1 and TRBJ1-1): KAGVTQTPRYLIKTRGQQVTLSCSPISGHRSVSWYQQTPGQGLQFLFEYFSETQRNKGNFPGRFSGRQFSNSRSEMNVSTLELGDSALYLCASTRGGDREAFFGQGTRLTVV.

The chain employs TRBV4-1 and TRBJ1-2; 10 bases align to TRBD1. The CDR3 consists of 18 residues. V lost 0 bases to trimming and J lost 4 bases; unmatched junction nucleotides: 11. The germline CDR1 and CDR2 sequences are MGHRA and YSYEKL. CDR3 loop: CASSQDLISGQGIYGYTF. As DNA, the CDR3 is TGCGCCAGCAGCCAAGACCTAATATCGGGACAGGGGATCTATGGCTACACCTTC.

A word on this clone: The sample holds other DNA sequences that translate to the same CDR3. The chain couples TRBV28 to TRBJ1-5, with TRBD1 as a possible D gene (6 bases). Germline loops: CDR1 MDHEN, CDR2 SYDVKM. V lost 7 bases and J lost 2, with 6 bases in between. The CDR3 consists of 12 residues. CDR3 sequence reads: CASKGGNQPQHF. CDR3 DNA: TGTGCCAGCAAGGGGGGCAATCAGCCCCAGCATTTT.

This clone was counted a few times. V usage is TRBV30 and J usage is TRBJ1-2; D is uncertain. The germline V gene has CDR1 GTSNPN and CDR2 SVGIG (reference sequence). Trimming took off 5 bases at V and 2 bases at J, with 3 bases between the two ends. The CDR3 is made up of 10 amino acids. CDR3 loop: CAWLNYGYTF. The CDR3 nucleotides are TGTGCCTGGCTAAACTATGGCTACACCTTC.

CDR3 sequence (DNA): TGTGCCAGTAGTAAAGCTCTGACAGGCTGGCCCGTCGATGAAGCTTTCTTT. Translation: CASSKALTGWPVDEAFF. The genes are TRBV19 and TRBJ1-1, with D possibly TRBD1 on 6 matching bases. The germline V gene encodes CDR1 LNHDA and CDR2 SQIVND (reference sequence). The CDR3 loop spans 17 amino acids. V was clipped by 4 bases and J by 7 bases, with 25 bases between them.

The genes are TRBV5-5 and TRBJ2-1; 11 bases are shared with TRBD2. This CDR3 has 16 amino acids. The V and J ends lost 5 bases and 2 bases, in that order; junction bases with no gene match: 6. Germline V lookup: CDR1 SGHKS, CDR2 YYEKEE (reference sequence). CDR3 residues: CASRKGTSGTYNEQFF. The CDR3 bases are TGTGCCAGCAGGAAGGGGACTAGCGGCACCTACAATGAGCAGTTCTTC.

This clone was detected only a few times. Distinct nucleotide sequences in the sample also encode this CDR3. The rearrangement links TRBV7-9 to TRBJ1-5; 7 bases are a match to TRBD1. The J segment lost 4 bases and the V segment lost 4 bases, leaving 4 bases of the junction unmatched. The CDR3 runs 14 residues. Germline-derived CDR1 and CDR2 are SEHNR and FQNEAQ (reference sequence). This chain's CDR3 is CASSSDRENQPQHF. The CDR3 DNA sequence: TGTGCCAGCAGCTCTGACAGGGAGAATCAGCCCCAGCATTTT.

This sequence joins TRBV7-8 and TRBJ1-2; the D is unclear. Germline CDR1 SGHVS, CDR2 FQNEAQ. This CDR3 comprises 11 residues. The germline V and J ends were trimmed by 5 bases and 6 bases, with 7 bases remaining between them. The CDR3 loop is CASSEENGYTF. For the CDR3, the DNA is TGTGCCAGCAGCGAGGAAAATGGCTACACCTTC.